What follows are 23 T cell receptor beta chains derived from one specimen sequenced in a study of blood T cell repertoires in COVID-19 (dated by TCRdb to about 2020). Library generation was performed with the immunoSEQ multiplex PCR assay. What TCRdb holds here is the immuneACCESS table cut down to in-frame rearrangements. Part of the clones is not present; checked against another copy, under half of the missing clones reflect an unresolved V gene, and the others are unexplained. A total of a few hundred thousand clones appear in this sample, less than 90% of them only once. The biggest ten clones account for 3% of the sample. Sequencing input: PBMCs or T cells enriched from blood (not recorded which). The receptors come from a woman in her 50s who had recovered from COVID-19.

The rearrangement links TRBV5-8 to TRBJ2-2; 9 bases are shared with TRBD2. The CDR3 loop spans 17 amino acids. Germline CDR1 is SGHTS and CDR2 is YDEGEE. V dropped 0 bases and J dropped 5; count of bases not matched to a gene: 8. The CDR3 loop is CASSLGLGSGSTGELFF. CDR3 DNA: TGTGCCAGCAGCTTGGGGCTGGGTAGCGGGAGTACCGGGGAGCTGTTTTTT.

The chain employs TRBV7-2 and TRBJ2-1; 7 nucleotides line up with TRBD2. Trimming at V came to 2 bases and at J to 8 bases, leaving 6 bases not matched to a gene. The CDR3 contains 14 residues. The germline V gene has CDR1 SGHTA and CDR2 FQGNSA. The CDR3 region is CASSLMSGRDEQFF. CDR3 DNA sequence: TGTGCCAGCAGCTTAATGTCTGGGAGGGATGAGCAGTTCTTC.

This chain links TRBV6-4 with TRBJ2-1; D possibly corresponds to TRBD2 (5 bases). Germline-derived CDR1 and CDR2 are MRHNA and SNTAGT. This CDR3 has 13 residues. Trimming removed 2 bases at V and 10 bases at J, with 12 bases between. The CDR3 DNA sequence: TGTGCCAGCAGTGACGGAACTAGGATCGAGCAGTTCTTC. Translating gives CASSDGTRIEQFF.

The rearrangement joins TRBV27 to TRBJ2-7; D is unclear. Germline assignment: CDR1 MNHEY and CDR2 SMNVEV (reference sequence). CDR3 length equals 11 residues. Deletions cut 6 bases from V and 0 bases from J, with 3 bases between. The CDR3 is CASRRSYEQYF. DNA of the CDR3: TGTGCCAGCAGGCGCTCCTACGAGCAGTACTTC.

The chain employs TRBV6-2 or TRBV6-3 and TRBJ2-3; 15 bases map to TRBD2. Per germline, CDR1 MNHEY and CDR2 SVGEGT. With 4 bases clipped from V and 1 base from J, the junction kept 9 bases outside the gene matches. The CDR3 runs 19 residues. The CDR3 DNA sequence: TGTGCCAGCAGTTTTATACCGGGACTAGCGGGAGGACGCACAGATACGCAGTATTTT. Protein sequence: CASSFIPGLAGGRTDTQYF.

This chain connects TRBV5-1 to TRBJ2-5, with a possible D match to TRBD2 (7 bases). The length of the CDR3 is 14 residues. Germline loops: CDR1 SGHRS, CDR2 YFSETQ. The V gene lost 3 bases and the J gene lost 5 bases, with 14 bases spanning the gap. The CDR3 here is CASSSRGAGETQYF. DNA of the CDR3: TGCGCCAGCAGCTCCAGGGGAGCGGGGGAGACCCAGTACTTC.

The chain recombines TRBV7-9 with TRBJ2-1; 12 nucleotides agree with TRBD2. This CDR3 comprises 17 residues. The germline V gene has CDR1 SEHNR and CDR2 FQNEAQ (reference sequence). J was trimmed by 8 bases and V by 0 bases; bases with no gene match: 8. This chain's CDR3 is CASSLAYGLAGTDEQFF. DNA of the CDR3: TGTGCCAGCAGCTTAGCTTATGGACTAGCGGGAACGGATGAGCAGTTCTTC.

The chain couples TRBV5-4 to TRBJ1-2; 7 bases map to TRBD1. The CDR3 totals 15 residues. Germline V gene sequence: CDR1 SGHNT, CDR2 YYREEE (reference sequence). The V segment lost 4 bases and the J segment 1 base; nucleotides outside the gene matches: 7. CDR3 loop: CASSLNRGFNYGYTF. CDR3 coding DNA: TGTGCCAGCAGCCTAAACAGGGGATTTAACTATGGCTACACCTTC.

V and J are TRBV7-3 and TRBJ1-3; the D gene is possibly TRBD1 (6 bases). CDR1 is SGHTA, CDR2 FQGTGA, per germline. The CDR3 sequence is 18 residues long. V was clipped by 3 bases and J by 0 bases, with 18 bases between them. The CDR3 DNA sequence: TGTGCCAGCAGCTTCGAAGTATTTTCGGACAGCTCTGGAAACACCATATATTTT. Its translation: CASSFEVFSDSSGNTIYF.

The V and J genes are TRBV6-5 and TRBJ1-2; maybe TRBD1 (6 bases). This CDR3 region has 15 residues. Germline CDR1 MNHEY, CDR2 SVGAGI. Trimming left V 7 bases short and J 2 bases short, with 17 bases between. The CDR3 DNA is TGTGCCAGCATCCCCGCGGACAGAGCGAACTATGGCTACACCTTC. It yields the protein CASIPADRANYGYTF.

The CDR3 protein is CASSFGQGAIQETQYF. DNA of the CDR3: TGTGCCAGCAGCTTCGGACAGGGGGCGATCCAAGAGACCCAGTACTTC. The chain is built from TRBV11-1 and TRBJ2-5; 11 nucleotides align to TRBD1. The CDR3 runs 16 residues. The germline gives CDR1 SGHAT, CDR2 FQDESV (reference sequence). Trimming at V came to 3 bases and at J to 1 base, leaving 4 bases not matched to a gene.

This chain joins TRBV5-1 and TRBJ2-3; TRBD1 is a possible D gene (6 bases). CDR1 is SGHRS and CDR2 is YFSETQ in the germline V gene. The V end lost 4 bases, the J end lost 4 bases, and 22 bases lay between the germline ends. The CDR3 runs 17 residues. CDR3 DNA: TGCGCCAGCAGCCGCAACCCCCGGGACAACTACCCAGATACGCAGTATTTT. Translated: CASSRNPRDNYPDTQYF.

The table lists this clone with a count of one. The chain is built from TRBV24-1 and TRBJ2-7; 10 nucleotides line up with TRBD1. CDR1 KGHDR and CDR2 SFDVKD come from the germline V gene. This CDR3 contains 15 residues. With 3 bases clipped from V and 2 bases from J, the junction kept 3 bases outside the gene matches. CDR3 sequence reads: CATSDAGTGAYEQYF. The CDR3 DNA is TGTGCCACCAGTGATGCCGGGACAGGGGCCTACGAGCAGTACTTC.

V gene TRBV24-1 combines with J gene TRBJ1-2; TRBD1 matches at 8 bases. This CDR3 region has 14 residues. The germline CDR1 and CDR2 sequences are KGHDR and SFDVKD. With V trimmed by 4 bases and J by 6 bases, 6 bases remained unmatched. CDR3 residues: CATSDRGQGDGYTF. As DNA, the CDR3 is TGTGCCACCAGTGACCGAGGACAGGGAGATGGCTACACCTTC.

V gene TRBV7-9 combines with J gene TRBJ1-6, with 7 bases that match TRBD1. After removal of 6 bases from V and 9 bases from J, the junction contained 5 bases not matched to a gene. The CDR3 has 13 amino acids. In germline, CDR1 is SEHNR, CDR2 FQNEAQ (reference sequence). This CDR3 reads CASRRDSSSPLHF. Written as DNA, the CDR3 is TGTGCCAGCAGACGGGACAGTAGTTCACCCCTCCACTTT.

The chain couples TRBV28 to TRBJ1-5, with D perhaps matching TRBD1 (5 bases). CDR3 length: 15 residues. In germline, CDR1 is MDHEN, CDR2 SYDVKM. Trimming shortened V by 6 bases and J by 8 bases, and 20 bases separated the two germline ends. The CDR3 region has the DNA TGTGCCAGCAGCCCTCCAGGTAGGGGCTGGGAGCCCCAGCATTTT. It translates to CASSPPGRGWEPQHF.

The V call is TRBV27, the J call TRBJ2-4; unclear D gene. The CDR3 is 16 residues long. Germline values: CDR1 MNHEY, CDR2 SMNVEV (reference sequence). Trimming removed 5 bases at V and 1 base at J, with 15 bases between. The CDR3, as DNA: TGTGCCAGCAGTCCTGTAGCTACATTGGCCAAAAACATTCAGTACTTC. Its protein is CASSPVATLAKNIQYF.

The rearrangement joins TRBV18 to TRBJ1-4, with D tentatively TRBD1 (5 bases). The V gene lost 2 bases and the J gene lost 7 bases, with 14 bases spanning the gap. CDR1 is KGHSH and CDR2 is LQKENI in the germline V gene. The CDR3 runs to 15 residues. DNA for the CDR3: TGTGCCAGCTCACCAGGGCAGGGTAAAGGTGAAAAACTGTTTTTT. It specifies CASSPGQGKGEKLFF.

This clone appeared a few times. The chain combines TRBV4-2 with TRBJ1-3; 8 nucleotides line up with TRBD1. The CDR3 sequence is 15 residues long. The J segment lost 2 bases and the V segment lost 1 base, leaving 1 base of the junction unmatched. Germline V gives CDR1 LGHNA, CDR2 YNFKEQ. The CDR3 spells CASSQGQGPGNTIYF. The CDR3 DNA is TGTGCCAGCAGCCAAGGACAGGGGCCTGGAAACACCATATATTTT.

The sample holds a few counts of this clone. CDR3 protein: CASSQRGNSSYNEQFF. CDR3 nucleotides: TGTGCCAGCAGCCAAAGGGGGAACAGCTCCTACAATGAGCAGTTCTTC. This rearrangement joins TRBV11-2 to TRBJ2-1; D is possibly TRBD1 (6 bases). The length of the CDR3 is 16 residues. Germline V gene data show CDR1 as SGHAT and CDR2 as FQNNGV. V lost 5 bases and J 0 bases, leaving 14 bases between the germline ends.

DNA for the CDR3: TGTGCCAGTAGTAGGCCAGGGGGCTTTGGAGAGACCCAGTACTTC. It encodes CASSRPGGFGETQYF. The chain recombines TRBV19 with TRBJ2-5; 8 bases align to TRBD1. The CDR3 covers 15 residues. J gave up 4 bases and V 4 bases, and 8 bases lay outside the gene matches. CDR1 and CDR2 from the germline V gene are LNHDA and SQIVND (reference sequence).

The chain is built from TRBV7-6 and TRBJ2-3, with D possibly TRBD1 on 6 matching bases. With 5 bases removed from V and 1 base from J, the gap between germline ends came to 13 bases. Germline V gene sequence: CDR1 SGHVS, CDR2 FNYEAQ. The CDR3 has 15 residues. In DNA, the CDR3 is TGTGCCAGCAGCGTGGACAGCATAGGCACAGATACGCAGTATTTT. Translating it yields CASSVDSIGTDTQYF.

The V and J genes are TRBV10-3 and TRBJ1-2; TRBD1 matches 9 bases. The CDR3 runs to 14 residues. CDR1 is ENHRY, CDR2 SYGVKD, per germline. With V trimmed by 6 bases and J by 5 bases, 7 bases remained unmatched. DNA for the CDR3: TGTGCCATCAGCACGGGACAGGGTGGTTATGGCTACACCTTC. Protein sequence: CAISTGQGGYGYTF.